This T cell receptor beta chain came from a study of shared clonotypes between healthy human individuals. Germline trimming cut 6 bases from V and 3 bases from J; bases unmatched to any gene: 5. CDR3 length: 15 amino acids. Germline assignment: CDR1 MNHEY and CDR2 SMNVEV (reference sequence). As processed by the authors: ImmunoSEQ gave junction-only sequences without quality scores, so filtering differed. Produced via immunoSEQ multiplex PCR; TCRdb's table is partial and in-frame only. From that table come the V and J calls and clone size; the DNA was used to work out D and trimming. This sample has roughly 2.5 million clones; just over 90% occur once, and the top ten carry around 0.14%.

The source material was naive CD4+ T cells sorted from blood. Described subset: CD45RA+ positively selected. The sequence came from a man younger than 35 in good health. The chain couples TRBV27 to TRBJ2-1; TRBD2 aligns across 10 bases. The CDR3, as DNA: TGTGCCAGCAGATGGCTAGCGGGGGACTACAATGAGCAGTTCTTC. Amino acid sequence: CASRWLAGDYNEQFF.